This entry lists 14 T cell receptor beta chains sequenced from one sample in a study of spatial heterogeneity in lung cancer. Study-level results: Tracking of tumor mutation counts was seen in expanded intratumoral alpha and beta TCR counts.

Time point described: sample taken at primary tumor resection. These receptors have no known antigen. Each CDR3 protein is one row after TCRdb ran MiXCR on the 5' RACE reads. In the table there are 20,000 or so distinct CDR3 sequences, 7.5% of which are singletons. This sample comprised lung tumor tissue, obtained at surgery. These receptors all come from a male donor with early-stage non-small cell lung cancer.

The chain is built from TRBV7-3 and TRBJ2-1; 7 bases match TRBD1. The CDR3 extends over 16 amino acids. The germline CDR1 and CDR2 sequences are SGHTA and FQGTGA. The J segment lost 0 bases and the V segment lost 5 bases, leaving 7 bases of the junction unmatched. CDR3 coding DNA: TGTGCCAGCAGCGTACAGGGGCCGGGCTCCTACAATGAGCAGTTCTTC. This codes for CASSVQGPGSYNEQFF.

On this clonotype itself: Given a much more abundant clone one base away, this may be a read error. The CDR3 sequence is CASSMTLGQDNYGDTF. The CDR3 DNA follows: TGTGCCAGCAGCATGACACTGGGACAGGATAACTATGGCGACACCTTC. The chain uses TRBV5-6 and TRBJ1-2; 8 nucleotides match TRBD1. The germline gives CDR1 SGHDT, CDR2 YYEEEE. CDR3 length: 16 residues.

At least ten counts were recorded for this clonotype. This chain links TRBV27 with TRBJ1-6; 7 nucleotides align to TRBD1. In germline, CDR1 is MNHEY, CDR2 SMNVEV (reference sequence). The trim removed 6 bases at V and 7 bases at J, leaving 9 bases unmatched. The CDR3 runs 15 residues. CDR3 residues: CASSPRGQSNSPLHF. The DNA of the CDR3 is TGTGCCAGCAGCCCGCGGGGACAGTCCAATTCACCCCTCCACTTT.

This clonotype has at least ten counts. This chain connects TRBV2 to TRBJ1-4; D not certain. CDR3 length: 12 residues. CDR1 is SNHLY and CDR2 is FYNNEI in the germline V gene. Trimming pared 10 bases from V and 8 bases from J, leaving 14 bases between. The CDR3 loop reads CATRGSQEKLFF. In DNA, the CDR3 is TGTGCCACACGAGGGAGTCAAGAAAAACTGTTTTTT.

This clonotype has just a few counts. The chain uses TRBV4-3 and TRBJ1-2; D remains unclear. The CDR3 is made up of 13 amino acids. Deletions cut 4 bases from V and 7 bases from J, with 13 bases between. Germline CDR1 and CDR2: LGHNA and YSLEER. Here the CDR3 DNA reads TGCGCCAGCAGCCGTCTGGGCACAGTTGGCTACACCTTC. It codes for CASSRLGTVGYTF.

In this sample, this clonotype turned up a few times. This chain links TRBV5-1 with TRBJ2-6; D is tentatively TRBD1 or TRBD2 (5 bases each). V was trimmed by 2 bases and J by 0 bases, leaving 15 bases between them. The CDR3 length is 18 residues. Germline V gene sequence: CDR1 SGHRS, CDR2 YFSETQ. In nucleotides, the CDR3 is TGCGCCAGCAGCTTTCGGGGCCAGATTTCCTCTGGGGCCAACGTCCTGACTTTC. It specifies CASSFRGQISSGANVLTF.

The V call is TRBV12-3 or TRBV12-4, the J call TRBJ2-7; D unresolved. The length of the CDR3 is 11 residues. V was clipped by 5 bases and J by 5 bases, with 7 bases between them. CDR3 in amino acids: CASSGSDEQYF. The CDR3, as DNA: TGTGCCAGCAGTGGCAGCGACGAGCAGTACTTC.

In its sample, this clonotype was seen many times. The chain uses TRBV18 and TRBJ2-3; TRBD1 aligns across 10 bases. CDR1 is KGHSH, CDR2 LQKENI, per germline. The V and J ends lost 0 bases and 4 bases, in that order; junction bases with no gene match: 4. The CDR3 length is 16 residues. CDR3 region: CASSPPTGQGSDTQYF. CDR3 sequence (DNA): TGTGCCAGCTCACCACCAACGGGACAGGGGTCAGATACGCAGTATTTT.

Regarding this clonotype: This may be a read error, as it is one base from a much larger clone. The chain combines TRBV6-5 with TRBJ2-4; D unresolved. This CDR3 has 15 residues. CDR1 is MNHEY and CDR2 is SVGAGI in the germline V gene. The CDR3 is CASSYSSSFKNMQYF. CDR3 nucleotides: TGTGCCAGCAGTTACTCATCCTCGTTTAAAAACATGCAGTACTTC.

This clonotype was observed a handful of times. This chain uses TRBV20-1 with TRBJ2-3; D ambiguous. Germline V gives CDR1 DFQATT, CDR2 SNEGSKA (reference sequence). The CDR3 has 15 amino acids. V dropped 6 bases and J dropped 3 bases, with 19 bases sitting between them. CDR3 amino acids: CSADSLVASTDTQYF. The CDR3 DNA is TGCAGTGCCGATAGTCTGGTGGCGTCGACAGATACGCAGTATTTT.

By share, this clonotype counts as medium-sized. The chain links TRBV5-1 to TRBJ2-3; D possibly matches TRBD1 or TRBD2 (5 bases each). This CDR3 contains 16 residues. CDR1 and CDR2 from the germline V gene are SGHRS and YFSETQ. V was trimmed by 4 bases and J by 6 bases, leaving 21 bases between them. The CDR3 spells CASSRGEGLTFDTQYF. CDR3 in DNA: TGCGCCAGCAGCCGGGGAGAGGGGCTGACCTTCGATACGCAGTATTTT. Full variable domain (missing parts from reference TRBV5-1 and TRBJ2-3): KAGVTQTPRYLIKTRGQQVTLSCSPISGHRSVSWYQQTPGQGLQFLFEYFSETQRNKGNFPGRFSGRQFSNSRSEMNVSTLELGDSALYLCASSRGEGLTFDTQYFGPGTRLTVL.

This clonotype was detected only a few times. The chain couples TRBV24-1 to TRBJ2-5, with TRBD1 as a possible D gene (6 bases). The germline CDR1 and CDR2 sequences are KGHDR and SFDVKD. This CDR3 region has 14 residues. V lost 4 bases and J lost 5, with 13 bases in between. The CDR3 reads CATSEPRQAETQYF. In DNA form, the CDR3 reads TGTGCCACCAGTGAGCCTAGACAGGCGGAGACCCAGTACTTC.

Within the sample, this clonotype is medium-sized. This chain connects TRBV18 to TRBJ1-2; D gene uncertain. The CDR3 runs 17 residues. Trimming cost V 0 bases and J 2 bases, with 16 bases left between them. In germline, CDR1 is KGHSH, CDR2 LQKENI. The CDR3 sequence is CASSPPDLSKRNYGYTF. The CDR3 DNA follows: TGTGCCAGCTCACCACCGGACTTGTCAAAAAGAAACTATGGCTACACCTTC.

The table lists this clonotype with a few counts. Germline and junction disagree at one end, which may indicate a read error. The chain uses TRBV28 and TRBJ1-1, with D tentatively TRBD1 (5 bases). The length of the CDR3 is 13 residues. In germline, CDR1 is MDHEN, CDR2 SYDVKM. This CDR3 reads CASSYPGQPHLGF. CDR3 nucleotides: TGTGCCAGCAGTTACCCGGGGCAGCCCCACCTTGGCTTT.